This paragraph reports one T cell receptor (beta chain). This entry belongs to a study of technical replicates of blood from a handful of donors. Repertoires were generated with immunoSEQ multiplex PCR, while TCRdb's copy carries only in-frame clones and drops some. The table records 60,000 to 90,000 clones, around 97% of them present only once. This CDR3 is 18 amino acids long. Trimming took 0 bases from V and 3 from J, leaving 21 bases between them. CDR1 is GTSNPN, CDR2 SVGIG, per germline (reference sequence). This chain connects TRBV30 to TRBJ2-1; weak D call: TRBD2 (6 bases). The receptor comes from a human donor in good health. Specimen: T cells isolated from PBMCs. CDR3 nucleotide sequence: TGTGCCTGGAGTGTACCACGGGGGAGGTTAGGGGACTACAATGAGCAGTTCTTC. It codes for CAWSVPRGRLGDYNEQFF. Full variable domain (rest looked up from reference TRBV30 and TRBJ2-1): SQTIHQWPATLVQPVGSPLSLECTVEGTSNPNLYWYRQAAGRGLQLLFYSVGIGQISSEVPQNLSASRPQDRQFILSSKKLLLSDSGFYLCAWSVPRGRLGDYNEQFFGPGTRLTVL.